One and the same sample provided the 17 T cell receptor beta chains below, sequenced in a study of control samples from healthy donors and cancer patients. Assay used: immunoSEQ multiplex PCR; TCRdb lists only in-frame clones, some missing. The data hold some 130,000 clones, with approximately 94% observed a single time. Material for sequencing was PBMCs. Every receptor here comes from a middle-aged man with head and neck cancer.

The chain recombines TRBV5-5 with TRBJ1-1; D unresolved. There are 15 residues in the CDR3. Germline loops: CDR1 SGHKS, CDR2 YYEKEE (reference sequence). Trimming removed 6 bases from V and 3 bases from J, with 18 bases in between. The DNA for the CDR3 is TGTGCCAGCACCCTGGCCCGGGCAGGACACACTGAAGCTTTCTTT. This encodes CASTLARAGHTEAFF.

This clone was seen a few times. V usage is TRBV19 and J usage is TRBJ1-2, with D possibly TRBD1 on 5 matching bases. The germline V and J ends were trimmed by 3 bases and 8 bases, with 16 bases remaining between them. This CDR3 spans 14 amino acids. The germline V gene has CDR1 LNHDA and CDR2 SQIVND (reference sequence). In DNA form, the CDR3 reads TGTGCCAGTAGTATGAGTAGTTCCAGGGACGGCTACACCTTC. It encodes CASSMSSSRDGYTF.

The V call is TRBV15, the J call TRBJ1-1, with 8 bases identical to TRBD1. This CDR3 has 15 amino acids. With 0 bases clipped from V and 4 bases from J, the junction kept 4 bases outside the gene matches. The V gene's germline CDR1 is LNHNV and CDR2 YYDKDF (reference sequence). The CDR3 sequence is CATSREGTGLTEAFF. CDR3 in DNA: TGTGCCACCAGCAGAGAAGGGACAGGCCTCACTGAAGCTTTCTTT.

This rearrangement joins TRBV11-1 to TRBJ2-5; D remains ambiguous. Germline CDR1 reads SGHAT; CDR2 reads FQDESV (reference sequence). The length of the CDR3 is 12 residues. Trimming cost V 3 bases and J 5 bases, with 7 bases left between them. CDR3 amino acids: CASSFIGETQYF. For the CDR3, the DNA is TGTGCCAGCAGCTTTATAGGGGAGACCCAGTACTTC.

The genes are TRBV10-1 and TRBJ2-3; the match to TRBD2 covers 8 bases. CDR3 size: 15 residues. Germline V gene lookup returns CDR1 WNHNN and CDR2 SYGVQD (reference sequence). With V trimmed by 6 bases and J by 9 bases, 14 bases remained unmatched. The CDR3: CASRRTGGVRFTQYF. Written as DNA, the CDR3 is TGCGCCAGCAGAAGGACGGGGGGGGTCCGATTCACGCAGTATTTT.

The chain combines TRBV9 with TRBJ2-3; TRBD2 is a possible D gene (6 bases). The ends were cut back, 0 bases at V and 3 bases at J, with 11 bases in the middle. CDR1 SGDLS and CDR2 YYNGEE come from the germline V gene. CDR3 length equals 15 residues. CDR3 loop: CASSVATSETDTQYF. The CDR3 DNA reads TGTGCCAGCAGCGTAGCGACTAGTGAGACAGATACGCAGTATTTT.

The rearrangement uses TRBV19 and TRBJ1-2; no clear D gene. V was cut by 5 bases and J by 0 bases, with 4 bases left in between. The germline V gene has CDR1 LNHDA and CDR2 SQIVND (reference sequence). The CDR3 consists of 12 residues. The DNA for the CDR3 is TGTGCCAGTAGTCGAGCTAACTATGGCTACACCTTC. It is translated as CASSRANYGYTF.

The chain has TRBV3-1 (or the pseudogene TRBV3-2) and TRBJ2-1, with no clear D. Deletions cut 2 bases from V and 7 bases from J, with 9 bases between. There are 13 residues in the CDR3. Germline V gene data show CDR1 as LGHDT and CDR2 as YNNKEL (reference sequence). Written as DNA, the CDR3 is TGTGCCAGCAGCCAATGGGGTGAGAATGAGCAGTTCTTC. This gives the protein CASSQWGENEQFF.

This chain uses TRBV27 with TRBJ1-2; D may be TRBD1 (6 bases). Germline CDR1 and CDR2: MNHEY and SMNVEV (reference sequence). There are 13 residues in the CDR3. The V and J ends lost 5 bases and 6 bases respectively, with 13 bases between them. Here the CDR3 reads CASSPGTFHGYTF. CDR3 nucleotides: TGTGCCAGCAGTCCAGGGACATTTCATGGCTACACCTTC.

This chain connects TRBV12-1 to TRBJ2-2. TRBV12-1 represents a pseudogene. This CDR3 comprises 12 residues. The CDR3 coding sequence is TGTGCCAGCGGCGTGAACACCGGGGAGCTGTTTTTT. Its protein product is CASGVNTGELFF.

V gene TRBV6-2 or TRBV6-3 combines with J gene TRBJ1-4; D is undetermined. The CDR3 sequence is 12 residues long. The germline V and J ends were trimmed by 5 bases and 8 bases, with 9 bases remaining between them. Germline V gene lookup returns CDR1 MNHEY and CDR2 SVGEGT. The DNA for the CDR3 is TGTGCCAGCAGTCGATCCTCCGAAAAACTGTTTTTT. Protein: CASSRSSEKLFF.

V gene TRBV6-5 combines with J gene TRBJ1-2, with D perhaps TRBD1 (6 bases). Trimming left V 6 bases short and J 6 bases short, with 17 bases between. Germline V gene sequence: CDR1 MNHEY, CDR2 SVGAGI. There are 14 residues in the CDR3. CDR3 DNA: TGTGCCAGCAGGGGCACAGGGCTTCCCAATGGCTACACCTTC. Translating it yields CASRGTGLPNGYTF.

This sequence joins TRBV4-2 and TRBJ1-3; possible D gene TRBD1, 6 bases. Germline V CDR1 and CDR2: LGHNA, YNFKEQ. The CDR3 loop spans 16 amino acids. The germline V and J ends were trimmed by 0 bases and 2 bases, with 11 bases remaining between them. As DNA, the CDR3 is TGTGCCAGCAGCCAAGATTTCCAGGGGACTGGAAACACCATATATTTT. Its protein is CASSQDFQGTGNTIYF.

In its sample, this clone was seen once. The CDR3 DNA reads TGTGCCAGCAGTTTAGGAGACTACGAGCAGTACTTC. Its protein product is CASSLGDYEQYF. The genes are TRBV12-3 or TRBV12-4 and TRBJ2-7; D is undetermined. The germline V and J ends were trimmed by 1 base and 3 bases, with 4 bases remaining between them. The CDR3 covers 12 residues.

This rearrangement joins TRBV5-4 to TRBJ2-3, with 9 positions matching TRBD1. The length of the CDR3 is 16 residues. Germline lookup yields CDR1 SGHNT and CDR2 YYREEE (reference sequence). The V segment lost 3 bases and the J segment 2 bases; nucleotides outside the gene matches: 7. The CDR3 nucleotides are TGTGCCAGCAGCTCCCGGGACAGGGTTACCACAGATACGCAGTATTTT. Protein product: CASSSRDRVTTDTQYF.

Written as DNA, the CDR3 is TGTGCCAGCAGAGACAGGGCGGATACGCAGTATTTT. It codes for CASRDRADTQYF. The J gene is TRBJ2-3, the V gene TRBV2, with 7 bases identical to TRBD1. Germline trimming cut 6 bases from V and 6 bases from J; bases unmatched to any gene: 3. Germline values: CDR1 SNHLY, CDR2 FYNNEI. The CDR3 covers 12 residues.

V and J are TRBV10-2 and TRBJ1-6, with 7 bases aligning to TRBD1. Looked up from germline, CDR1 is WSHSY and CDR2 is SAAADI. The ends lost 7 bases at V and 9 bases at J; junction bases unmatched: 6. This CDR3 has 13 amino acids. CDR3 residues: CASNDREPSPLHF. The CDR3 DNA reads as TGCGCCAGCAACGACAGGGAACCTTCACCCCTCCACTTT.